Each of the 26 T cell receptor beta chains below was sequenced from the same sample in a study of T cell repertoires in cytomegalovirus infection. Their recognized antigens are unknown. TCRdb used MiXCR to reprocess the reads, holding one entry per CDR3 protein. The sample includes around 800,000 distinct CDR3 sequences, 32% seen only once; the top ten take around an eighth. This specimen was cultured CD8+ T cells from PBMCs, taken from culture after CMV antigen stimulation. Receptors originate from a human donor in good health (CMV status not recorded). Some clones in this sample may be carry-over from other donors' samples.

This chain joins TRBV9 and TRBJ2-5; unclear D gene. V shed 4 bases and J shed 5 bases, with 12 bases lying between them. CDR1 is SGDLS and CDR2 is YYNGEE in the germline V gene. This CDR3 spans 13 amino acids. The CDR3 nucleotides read TGTGCCAGCAGCCCGCTGACCGGGGAGACCCAGTACTTC. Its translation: CASSPLTGETQYF.

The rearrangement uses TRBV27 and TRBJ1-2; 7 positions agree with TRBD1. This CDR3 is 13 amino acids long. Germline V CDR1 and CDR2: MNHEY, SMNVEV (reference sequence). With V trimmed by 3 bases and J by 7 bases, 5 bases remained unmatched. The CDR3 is CASSFSTGVGYTF. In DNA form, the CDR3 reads TGTGCCAGCAGTTTCAGCACAGGGGTTGGCTACACCTTC.

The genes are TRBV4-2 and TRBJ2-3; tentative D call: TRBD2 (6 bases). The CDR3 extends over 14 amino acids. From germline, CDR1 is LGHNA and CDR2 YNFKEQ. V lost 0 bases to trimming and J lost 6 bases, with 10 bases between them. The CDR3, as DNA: TGTGCCAGCAGCCAAGAGGCACGGGGGGATACGCAGTATTTT. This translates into CASSQEARGDTQYF.

The CDR3 bases are TGTGCCAGCAGTTTCACAGTTTCCCCCGGGGAGCTGTTTTTT. Amino acids: CASSFTVSPGELFF. The V and J genes are TRBV2 and TRBJ2-2; no clear D gene. Trimming removed 5 bases at V and 6 bases at J, with 13 bases between. The germline CDR1 and CDR2 sequences are SNHLY and FYNNEI. This CDR3 comprises 14 residues.

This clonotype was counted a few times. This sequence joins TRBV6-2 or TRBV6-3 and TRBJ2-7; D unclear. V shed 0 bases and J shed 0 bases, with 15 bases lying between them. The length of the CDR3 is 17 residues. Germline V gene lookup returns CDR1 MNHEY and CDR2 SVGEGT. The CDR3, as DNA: TGTGCCAGCAGTTACTCGAGAGCAGGAGTTCGCTCCTACGAGCAGTACGTC. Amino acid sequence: CASSYSRAGVRSYEQYV.

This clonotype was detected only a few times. The CDR3 is CASRSLAGEAYEQYF. CDR3 sequence (DNA): TGTGCCAGCAGATCCCTAGCGGGGGAAGCTTACGAGCAGTACTTC. This sequence joins TRBV6-2 or TRBV6-3 and TRBJ2-7, with 10 bases matching TRBD2. The CDR3 extends over 15 amino acids. Germline trimming cut 6 bases from V and 4 bases from J; bases unmatched to any gene: 9. Germline V CDR1 and CDR2: MNHEY, SVGEGT.

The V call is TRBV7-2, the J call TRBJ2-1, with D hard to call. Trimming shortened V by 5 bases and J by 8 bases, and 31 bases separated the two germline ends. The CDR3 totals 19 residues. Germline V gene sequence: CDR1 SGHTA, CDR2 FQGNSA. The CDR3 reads CASSQRALIIASGEDEQFF. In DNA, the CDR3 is TGTGCCAGCAGCCAGAGAGCCCTAATCATAGCCTCCGGCGAGGATGAGCAGTTCTTC.

The DNA for the CDR3 is TGTGCCAGCAGCTTAGTTGGGGGGCTCGGCACAGATACGCAGTATTTT. The encoded protein is CASSLVGGLGTDTQYF. The J gene is TRBJ2-3, the V gene TRBV11-1, with D perhaps matching TRBD1 or TRBD2 (6 bases each). CDR1 and CDR2 (germline): SGHAT, FQDESV (reference sequence). The CDR3 contains 16 residues. V was cut by 1 base and J by 1 base, with 12 bases left in between.

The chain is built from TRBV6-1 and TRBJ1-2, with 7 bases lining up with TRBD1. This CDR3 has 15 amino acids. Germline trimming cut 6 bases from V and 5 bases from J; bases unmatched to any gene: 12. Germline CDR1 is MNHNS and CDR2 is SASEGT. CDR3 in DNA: TGTGCCAGCAGGGCTAGCCTACAGGGGCCGTATGGCTACACCTTC. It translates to CASRASLQGPYGYTF.

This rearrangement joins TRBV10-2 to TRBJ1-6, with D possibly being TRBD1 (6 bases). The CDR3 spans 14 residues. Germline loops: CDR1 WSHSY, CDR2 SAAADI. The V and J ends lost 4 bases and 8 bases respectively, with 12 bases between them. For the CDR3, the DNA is TGCGCCAGCAGTGTCGTCGCAGGGGATTCACCCCTCCACTTT. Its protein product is CASSVVAGDSPLHF.

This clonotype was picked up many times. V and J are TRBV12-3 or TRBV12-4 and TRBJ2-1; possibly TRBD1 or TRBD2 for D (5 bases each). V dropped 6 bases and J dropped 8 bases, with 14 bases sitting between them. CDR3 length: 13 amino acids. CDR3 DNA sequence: TGTGCCAGCAGGGAGGCAGGGCTGGATGAGCAGTTCTTC. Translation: CASREAGLDEQFF.

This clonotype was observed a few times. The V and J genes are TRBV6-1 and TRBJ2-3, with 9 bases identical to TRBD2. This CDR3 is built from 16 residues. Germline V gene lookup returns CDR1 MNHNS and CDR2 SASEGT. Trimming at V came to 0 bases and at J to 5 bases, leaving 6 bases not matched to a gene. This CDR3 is CASSEAIAGVVDTQYF. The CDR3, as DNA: TGTGCCAGCAGTGAAGCGATAGCGGGGGTGGTAGATACGCAGTATTTT.

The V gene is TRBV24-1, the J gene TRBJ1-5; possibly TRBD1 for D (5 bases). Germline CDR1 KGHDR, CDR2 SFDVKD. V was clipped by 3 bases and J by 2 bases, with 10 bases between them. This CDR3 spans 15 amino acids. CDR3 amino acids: CATSDGGAGNQPQHF. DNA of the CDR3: TGTGCCACCAGTGATGGAGGGGCTGGCAATCAGCCCCAGCATTTT.

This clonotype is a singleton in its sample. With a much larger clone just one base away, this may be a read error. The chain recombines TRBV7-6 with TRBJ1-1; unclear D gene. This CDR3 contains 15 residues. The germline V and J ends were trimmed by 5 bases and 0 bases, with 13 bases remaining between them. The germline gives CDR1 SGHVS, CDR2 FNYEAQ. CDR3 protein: CASSPTLTMNTEAFF. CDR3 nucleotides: TGTGCCAGCAGCCCGACTCTGACGATGAACACTGAAGCTTTCTTT.

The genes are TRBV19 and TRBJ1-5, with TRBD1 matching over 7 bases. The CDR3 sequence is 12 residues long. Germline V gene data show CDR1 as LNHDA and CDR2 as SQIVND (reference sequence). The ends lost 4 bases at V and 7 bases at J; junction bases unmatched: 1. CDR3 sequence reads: CASSKGAQPQHF. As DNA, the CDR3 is TGTGCCAGTAGTAAGGGGGCACAGCCCCAGCATTTT.

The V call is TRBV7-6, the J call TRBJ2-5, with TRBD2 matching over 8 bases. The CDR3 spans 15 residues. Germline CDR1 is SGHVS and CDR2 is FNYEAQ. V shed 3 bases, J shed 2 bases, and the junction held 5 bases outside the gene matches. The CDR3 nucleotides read TGTGCCAGCAGCTTCGGGGGGGGATGGCAAGAGACCCAGTACTTC. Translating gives CASSFGGGWQETQYF. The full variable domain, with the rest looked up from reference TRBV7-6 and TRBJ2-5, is GAGVSQSPRYKVTKRGQDVALRCDPISGHVSLYWYRQALGQGPEFLTYFNYEAQQDKSGLPNDRFSAERPEGSISTLTIQRTEQRDSAMYRCASSFGGGWQETQYFGPGTRLLVL.

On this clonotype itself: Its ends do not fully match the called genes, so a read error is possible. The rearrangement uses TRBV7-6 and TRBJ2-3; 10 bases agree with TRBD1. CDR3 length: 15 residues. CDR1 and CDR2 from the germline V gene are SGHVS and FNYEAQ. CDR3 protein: CAISPGTGGTDTQYF. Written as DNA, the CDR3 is TGTGCCATCAGCCCCGGGACAGGGGGCACAGATACGCAGTATTTT.

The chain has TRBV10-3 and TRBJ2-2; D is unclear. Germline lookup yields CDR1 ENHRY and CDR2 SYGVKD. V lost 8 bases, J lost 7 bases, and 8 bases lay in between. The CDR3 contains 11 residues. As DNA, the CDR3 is TGTGCCATCCTGGGAAACGGGGAGCTGTTTTTT. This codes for CAILGNGELFF.

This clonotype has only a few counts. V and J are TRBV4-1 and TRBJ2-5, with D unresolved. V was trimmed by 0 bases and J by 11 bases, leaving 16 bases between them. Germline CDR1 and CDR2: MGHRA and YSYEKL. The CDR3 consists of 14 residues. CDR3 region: CASSQEGIRVGQYF. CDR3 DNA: TGCGCCAGCAGCCAAGAAGGCATTAGAGTGGGACAGTACTTC.

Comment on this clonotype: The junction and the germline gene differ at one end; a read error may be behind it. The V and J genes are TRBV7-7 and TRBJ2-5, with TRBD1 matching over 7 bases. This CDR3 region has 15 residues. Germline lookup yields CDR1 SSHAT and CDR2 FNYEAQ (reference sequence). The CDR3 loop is CASSLPTGMSGAQYF. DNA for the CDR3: TGTGCTAGCAGTTTACCGACAGGGATGAGTGGAGCCCAGTACTTC.

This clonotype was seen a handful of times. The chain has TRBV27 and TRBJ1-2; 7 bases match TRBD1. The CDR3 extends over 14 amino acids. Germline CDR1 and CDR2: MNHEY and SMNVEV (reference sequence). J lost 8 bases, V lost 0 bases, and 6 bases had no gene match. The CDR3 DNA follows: TGTGCCAGCAGTTTATCAGGGACAGTCTACGGCTACACCTTC. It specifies CASSLSGTVYGYTF.

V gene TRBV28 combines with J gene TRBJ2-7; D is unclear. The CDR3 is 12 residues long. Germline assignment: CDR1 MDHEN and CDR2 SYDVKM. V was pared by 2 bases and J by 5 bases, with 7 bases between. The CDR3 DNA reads TGTGCCAGCAGTTTAAACTGGAACGAGCAGTACGTC. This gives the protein CASSLNWNEQYV.

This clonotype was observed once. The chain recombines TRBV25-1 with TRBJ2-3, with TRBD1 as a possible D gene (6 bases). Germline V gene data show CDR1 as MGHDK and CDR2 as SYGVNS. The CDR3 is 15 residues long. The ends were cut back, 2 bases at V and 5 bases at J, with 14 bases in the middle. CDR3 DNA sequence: TGTGCCAGCAGTGAAATGGGAACAGGGAAAGATACGCAGTATTTT. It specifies CASSEMGTGKDTQYF.

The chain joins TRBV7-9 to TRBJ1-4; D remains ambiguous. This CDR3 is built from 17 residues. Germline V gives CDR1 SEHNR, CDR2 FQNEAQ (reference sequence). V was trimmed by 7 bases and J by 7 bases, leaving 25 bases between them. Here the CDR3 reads CASKEPTVSQPGEKLFF. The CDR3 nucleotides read TGTGCCAGCAAAGAACCCACGGTGAGCCAGCCGGGTGAAAAACTGTTTTTT. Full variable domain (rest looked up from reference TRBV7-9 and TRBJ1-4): DTGVSQNPRHKITKRGQNVTFRCDPISEHNRLYWYRQTLGQGPEFLTYFQNEAQLEKSRLLSDRFSAERPKGSFSTLEIQRTEQGDSAMYLCASKEPTVSQPGEKLFFGSGTQLSVL.

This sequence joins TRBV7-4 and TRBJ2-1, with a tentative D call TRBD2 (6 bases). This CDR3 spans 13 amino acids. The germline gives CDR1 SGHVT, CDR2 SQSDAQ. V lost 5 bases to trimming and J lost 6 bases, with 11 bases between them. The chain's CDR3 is CASSPTSFNEQFF. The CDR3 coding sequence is TGTGCCAGCAGCCCGACTAGTTTCAATGAGCAGTTCTTC.

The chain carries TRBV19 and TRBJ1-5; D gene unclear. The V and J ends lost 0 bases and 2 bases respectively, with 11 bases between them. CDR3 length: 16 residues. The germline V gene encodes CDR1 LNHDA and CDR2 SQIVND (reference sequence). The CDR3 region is CASSIDWWGGNQPQHF. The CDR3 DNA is TGTGCCAGTAGTATAGACTGGTGGGGAGGCAATCAGCCCCAGCATTTT.